The clone carrying this T cell receptor (beta chain) came up many times. This sample stems from a study of CD8+CD57+ T cells in acquired aplastic anemia. For the study at large: Isolated CD4+ and CD8+ cells, once sorted, yielded DNA averaging around 2.9 ug.

Using genomic DNA as the template, TCR beta VDJ and CDR3 profiling was carried out. Via MiXCR, TCRdb re-called the reads, giving one row per CDR3 protein. The sample lists under 200,000 distinct CDR3 sequences; 64% were seen once. The CDR3 is made up of 12 amino acids. Trimming cost V 8 bases and J 6 bases; bases outside gene matches: 3. Per the germline V gene, CDR1 is MNHNS and CDR2 is SASEGT. The chain combines TRBV6-1 with TRBJ1-4, with 7 bases aligning to TRBD1. The source of this sequence is a human donor with severe aplastic anemia or a healthy control (not recorded which). Material: sorted CD4+, CD8+, or CD8+CD57+ T cells (not recorded which) from PBMCs. CDR3 sequence: CASCGQDEKLFF. Written as DNA, the CDR3 is TGTGCCAGCTGTGGACAGGATGAAAAACTGTTTTTT.